Each of the 23 T cell receptor beta chains below was sequenced from the same sample in a study of shared clonotypes between healthy human individuals. Libraries were prepared by immunoSEQ multiplex PCR; TCRdb keeps only in-frame clonotypes and omits some of them. The sample records roughly 2.2 million clones, 93% being singletons. The sequenced sample consisted of naive CD4+ T cells from PBMCs. The sample's subset: CD45RA+ positively selected. Receptor source: a young man in good health. Some clones in this sample may be carry-over from other donors' samples.

The gene calls are TRBV9 and TRBJ1-4; D not resolved. Trimming stripped 2 bases from V and 8 bases from J, with 7 bases between. CDR1 and CDR2 from the germline V gene are SGDLS and YYNGEE. The CDR3 is made up of 12 amino acids. CDR3 DNA: TGTGCCAGCAGCGTCGATACGGAAAAACTGTTTTTT. Amino acids: CASSVDTEKLFF. Full variable domain (outside the CDR3, taken from reference TRBV9 and TRBJ1-4): DSGVTQTPKHLITATGQRVTLRCSPRSGDLSVYWYQQSLDQGLQFLIQYYNGEERAKGNILERFSAQQFPDLHSELNLSSLELGDSALYFCASSVDTEKLFFGSGTQLSVL.

The V and J genes are TRBV10-3 and TRBJ2-1; 9 bases are a match to TRBD1. Germline-derived CDR1 and CDR2 are ENHRY and SYGVKD. J lost 6 bases, V lost 5 bases, and 11 bases had no gene match. The CDR3 runs 16 residues. The chain's CDR3 is CAISSIQGARFNEQFF. In DNA, the CDR3 is TGTGCCATCAGTTCGATACAGGGGGCAAGGTTCAATGAGCAGTTCTTC.

A note on this clone: Within the sample, other DNA sequences also encode this same CDR3. The gene calls are TRBV5-4 and TRBJ2-3, with D unresolved. CDR1 is SGHNT and CDR2 is YYREEE in the germline V gene (reference sequence). This CDR3 is 12 amino acids long. The ends were cut back, 4 bases at V and 3 bases at J, with 6 bases in the middle. CDR3 DNA: TGTGCCAGCAGCGCCCGAACAGATACGCAGTATTTT. This encodes CASSARTDTQYF. Combining the CDR3 with reference TRBV5-4 and TRBJ2-3 gives the whole variable domain ETGVTQSPTHLIKTRGQQVTLRCSSQSGHNTVSWYQQALGQGPQFIFQYYREEENGRGNFPPRFSGLQFPNYSSELNVNALELDDSALYLCASSARTDTQYFGPGTRLTVL.

The chain uses TRBV28 and TRBJ2-7; the D gene is possibly TRBD1 (6 bases). V was clipped by 9 bases and J by 0 bases, with 12 bases between them. Germline V gives CDR1 MDHEN, CDR2 SYDVKM. The CDR3 loop spans 13 amino acids. CDR3 sequence reads: CASTGSSSYEQYF. The CDR3 region has the DNA TGTGCCAGTACAGGGTCGAGCTCCTACGAGCAGTACTTC. Variable domain in full (rest from reference TRBV28 and TRBJ2-7): DVKVTQSSRYLVKRTGEKVFLECVQDMDHENMFWYRQDPGLGLRLIYFSYDVKMKEKGDIPEGYSVSREKKERFSLILESASTNQTSMYLCASTGSSSYEQYFGPGTRLTVT.

In its sample, this clone was seen a few times. The chain combines TRBV5-1 with TRBJ2-7; 8 bases fit TRBD1. CDR3 length: 13 amino acids. V lost 4 bases and J lost 5; bases outside the gene matches: 5. Germline V gene sequence: CDR1 SGHRS, CDR2 YFSETQ. The DNA for the CDR3 is TGCGCCAGCAGCCCGGGACAGGAGCACGAGCAGTACTTC. As protein: CASSPGQEHEQYF.

The chain has TRBV28 and TRBJ2-7; 13 bases agree with TRBD2. The CDR3 spans 14 residues. CDR1 and CDR2 (germline): MDHEN, SYDVKM. Trimming cost V 8 bases and J 4 bases; bases outside gene matches: 5. CDR3 sequence reads: CASRTSGSFYEQYF. CDR3 nucleotides: TGTGCCAGCCGGACTAGCGGGAGTTTTTACGAGCAGTACTTC.

The J gene is TRBJ1-1, the V gene TRBV7-2, with 9 bases that match TRBD1. The CDR3 extends over 14 amino acids. CDR1 is SGHTA and CDR2 is FQGNSA in the germline V gene. V trimming: 0 bases; J trimming: 8 bases; junction bases outside the gene matches: 4. This chain's CDR3 is CASSLAGTGWEAFF. CDR3 coding DNA: TGTGCCAGCAGCTTAGCCGGGACAGGGTGGGAAGCTTTCTTT.

The J gene is TRBJ1-5, the V gene TRBV27; the D gene is possibly TRBD1 (6 bases). The CDR3 has 15 residues. The germline V gene encodes CDR1 MNHEY and CDR2 SMNVEV (reference sequence). The V and J ends lost 5 bases and 2 bases respectively, with 13 bases between them. CDR3 protein: CASSLRGARNQPQHF. Written as DNA, the CDR3 is TGTGCCAGCAGTCTCCGGGGGGCCCGCAATCAGCCCCAGCATTTT.

V gene TRBV15 combines with J gene TRBJ1-2; D gene ambiguous. The CDR3 runs to 15 residues. V lost 0 bases and J 7 bases, leaving 15 bases between the germline ends. The germline V gene encodes CDR1 LNHNV and CDR2 YYDKDF (reference sequence). Here the CDR3 reads CATSRDPDYSGGYTF. Written as DNA, the CDR3 is TGTGCCACCAGCAGAGATCCTGATTACTCGGGTGGCTACACCTTC. The full variable domain, completed using reference TRBV15 and TRBJ1-2, is DAMVIQNPRYQVTQFGKPVTLSCSQTLNHNVMYWYQQKSSQAPKLLFHYYDKDFNNEADTPDNFQSRRPNTSFCFLDIRSPGLGDTAMYLCATSRDPDYSGGYTFGSGTRLTVV.

The V and J genes are TRBV7-2 and TRBJ2-7, with D uncertain. CDR3 size: 11 residues. V dropped 3 bases and J dropped 6 bases, with 6 bases sitting between them. The V gene's germline CDR1 is SGHTA and CDR2 FQGNSA. CDR3 loop: CASSLSLEQYF. The CDR3, as DNA: TGTGCCAGCAGCTTGTCGCTCGAGCAGTACTTC.

The chain carries TRBV28 and TRBJ2-5; 14 bases match TRBD2. Looked up from germline, CDR1 is MDHEN and CDR2 is SYDVKM. J gave up 1 base and V 6 bases, and 7 bases lay outside the gene matches. This CDR3 is 17 amino acids long. The CDR3: CASSLRTSGRSQETQYF. In nucleotides, the CDR3 is TGTGCCAGCAGCCTAAGGACTAGCGGGAGGTCCCAAGAGACCCAGTACTTC.

The V and J genes are TRBV7-8 and TRBJ2-5, with D tentatively TRBD1 (6 bases). The V gene's germline CDR1 is SGHVS and CDR2 FQNEAQ. This CDR3 spans 14 amino acids. Trimming pared 3 bases from V and 1 base from J, leaving 9 bases between. CDR3 bases: TGTGCCAGCAGCTTCGGGACATCCCAAGAGACCCAGTACTTC. Residues: CASSFGTSQETQYF.

This chain connects TRBV6-1 to TRBJ1-5; 12 bases agree with TRBD1. The CDR3 extends over 14 amino acids. Germline assignment: CDR1 MNHNS and CDR2 SASEGT. Trimming cost V 8 bases and J 5 bases; bases outside gene matches: 4. CDR3 sequence (DNA): TGTGCCAGCCGAGGGACAGGGGGCTATCAGCCCCAGCATTTT. It encodes CASRGTGGYQPQHF.

The chain recombines TRBV15 with TRBJ2-1, with TRBD2 identical over 7 bases. CDR1 LNHNV and CDR2 YYDKDF come from the germline V gene (reference sequence). Losses at the gene ends were 1 base for V and 9 bases for J; bases not matched to a gene: 9. The CDR3 loop spans 15 amino acids. CDR3 amino acids: CATSRVGGSPSEQFF. The CDR3 coding sequence is TGTGCCACCAGCAGAGTGGGCGGGAGTCCGAGTGAGCAGTTCTTC. The full variable domain, rest sourced from reference TRBV15 and TRBJ2-1, is DAMVIQNPRYQVTQFGKPVTLSCSQTLNHNVMYWYQQKSSQAPKLLFHYYDKDFNNEADTPDNFQSRRPNTSFCFLDIRSPGLGDTAMYLCATSRVGGSPSEQFFGPGTRLTVL.

This chain joins TRBV5-1 and TRBJ1-4; D is ambiguous. The CDR3 runs 16 residues. V shed 6 bases and J shed 2 bases, with 17 bases lying between them. Germline lookup yields CDR1 SGHRS and CDR2 YFSETQ. CDR3 region: CASTPDSVLTNEKLFF. CDR3 nucleotide sequence: TGCGCCAGCACCCCGGACTCAGTTTTGACTAATGAAAAACTGTTTTTT.

The J gene is TRBJ2-2, the V gene TRBV7-3, with D perhaps TRBD1 (7 bases). V lost 5 bases, J lost 1 base, and 11 bases lay in between. Germline V gene sequence: CDR1 SGHTA, CDR2 FQGTGA. The CDR3 length is 15 residues. CDR3 amino acids: CASSGGTENTGELFF. The CDR3 coding sequence is TGTGCCAGCAGCGGAGGGACAGAGAACACCGGGGAGCTGTTTTTT.

The chain couples TRBV6-1 to TRBJ1-5; maybe TRBD1 (5 bases). V lost 4 bases and J lost 0, with 10 bases in between. Germline CDR1 is MNHNS and CDR2 is SASEGT. This CDR3 region has 15 residues. The CDR3 DNA sequence: TGTGCCAGCAGTGGTTGGACATATAGCAATCAGCCCCAGCATTTT. It yields the protein CASSGWTYSNQPQHF.

About this clone: Additional DNA sequences in this sample encode the identical CDR3. The rearrangement joins TRBV18 to TRBJ2-3; no clear D. V dropped 2 bases and J dropped 4 bases, with 7 bases sitting between them. The CDR3 consists of 13 residues. The germline CDR1 and CDR2 sequences are KGHSH and LQKENI. The CDR3 DNA sequence: TGTGCCAGCTCACCAGCAAGGGCAGATACGCAGTATTTT. Protein: CASSPARADTQYF.

This chain links TRBV7-2 with TRBJ2-7, with D possibly TRBD2 on 6 matching bases. Deletions cut 4 bases from V and 2 bases from J, with 12 bases between. This CDR3 has 14 amino acids. From germline, CDR1 is SGHTA and CDR2 FQGNSA. Here the CDR3 reads CASSSRDLPYEQYF. The CDR3 region has the DNA TGTGCCAGCAGCTCAAGGGACTTGCCCTACGAGCAGTACTTC.

The V call is TRBV7-9, the J call TRBJ1-3; D gene ambiguous. This CDR3 contains 13 residues. The germline V and J ends were trimmed by 5 bases and 4 bases, with 9 bases remaining between them. Germline lookup yields CDR1 SEHNR and CDR2 FQNEAQ (reference sequence). CDR3 sequence (DNA): TGTGCCAGCAGCCAACTCCCCGGAAACACCATATATTTT. Translation gives CASSQLPGNTIYF.

Remarks on this clone: Other nucleotide sequences from this sample produce the same CDR3. This chain connects TRBV7-3 to TRBJ2-1; 12 bases map to TRBD2. The germline V gene encodes CDR1 SGHTA and CDR2 FQGTGA. The V and J ends lost 1 base and 6 bases, in that order; junction bases with no gene match: 1. This CDR3 is built from 15 residues. Written as DNA, the CDR3 is TGTGCCAGCAGCTTAATGACTAGCGGGAGCAATGAGCAGTTCTTC. Protein sequence: CASSLMTSGSNEQFF.

With regard to this clone: Other DNA sequences within the sample encode an identical CDR3. This chain joins TRBV5-1 and TRBJ2-5, with TRBD1 as a possible D gene (6 bases). The V and J ends lost 0 bases and 3 bases respectively, with 9 bases between them. This CDR3 is built from 14 residues. Per germline, CDR1 SGHRS and CDR2 YFSETQ. The CDR3, as DNA: TGCGCCAGCAGCTTGGAAGGGGGTAAAGAGACCCAGTACTTC. Its protein product is CASSLEGGKETQYF.

The V and J genes are TRBV19 and TRBJ2-2; TRBD2 is a possible D gene (6 bases). The CDR3 has 16 amino acids. The germline gives CDR1 LNHDA, CDR2 SQIVND (reference sequence). V lost 4 bases and J 1 base, leaving 13 bases between the germline ends. The CDR3 is CASSKGTLGNTGELFF. In nucleotides, the CDR3 is TGTGCCAGTAGTAAAGGGACTCTTGGGAACACCGGGGAGCTGTTTTTT. The full variable domain, in which reference TRBV19 and TRBJ2-2 provide the parts outside the CDR3, is DGGITQSPKYLFRKEGQNVTLSCEQNLNHDAMYWYRQDPGQGLRLIYYSQIVNDFQKGDIAEGYSVSREKKESFPLTVTSAQKNPTAFYLCASSKGTLGNTGELFFGEGSRLTVL.